The sequence of this TCR beta chain was determined in a study of breast tumors, draining lymph nodes, adjacent tissues. TCRdb re-analysed the multiplex PCR reads in MiXCR, keeping a single row per CDR3 protein. The data hold 7,500 or so distinct CDR3 sequences, with 65% to 80% observed a single time. Relative to its sample, this clonotype is large. Per germline, CDR1 LNHDA and CDR2 SQIVND (reference sequence). Trimming shortened V by 3 bases and J by 7 bases, and 7 bases separated the two germline ends. This CDR3 has 12 residues. The material sequenced was tumor-adjacent breast tissue. This receptor was identified in a female donor with breast cancer. Some clones in this sample may be carry-over from other donors' samples. The genes are TRBV19 and TRBJ1-5; D uncertain. DNA of the CDR3: TGTGCCAGTAGTATGTCGAGACAGCCCCAGCATTTT. This codes for CASSMSRQPQHF.